This T cell receptor (beta chain) was captured in a study of T cells after yellow fever vaccination. V lost 3 bases and J lost 8, with 10 bases in between. From germline, CDR1 is MNHEY and CDR2 SVGAGI. This CDR3 has 12 amino acids. TCRdb analysed the 5' RACE reads with MiXCR anew, one entry per CDR3 protein. The sample yields 400,000 or so distinct CDR3 sequences, roughly 10% seen once. The material sequenced was PBMCs, taken on the day of the first yellow fever vaccination. V is TRBV6-5 and J is TRBJ1-2; D not resolved. The receptor comes from a man aged 18-30 years who received the YFV17D yellow fever vaccine. The CDR3 loop is CASSYPSGGYTF. CDR3 DNA sequence: TGTGCCAGCAGTTATCCGAGCGGGGGCTACACCTTC.